A selection of T cell receptor beta chains follows, all from one sample in a study of response to subunit inactivated influenza vaccine. TCRdb ran MiXCR on the RT-PCR reads and lists one entry per CDR3 protein. Of about 570,000 distinct CDR3 sequences in the sample, about 10% were seen once. These data were also reused for a study on T cells expressing NK-cell markers.

This specimen was PBMCs from blood, taken on the day of vaccination. These receptors originate from a man aged 50 to 60 who received an inactivated influenza vaccine. The CDR3 runs from the conserved cysteine through the conserved F or W. D genes are given only for firm matches. Expanded clones are given a class, and other clones once, few, many or no size at all.

V	size	J	D	CDR3	DNA
TRBV28	few	TRBJ1-3	.	CASSIRVGNTIYF	TGTGCCAGCAGCATCAGGGTTGGAAACACCATATATTTT
TRBV7-2	few	TRBJ2-3	TRBD1	CASSHGDRKDTQYF	TGTGCCAGCAGCCACGGGGACAGGAAGGATACGCAGTATTTT
TRBV20-1	many	TRBJ2-3	TRBD2	CSARLAGDVWNTDTQYF	TGCAGTGCTAGACTAGCGGGAGATGTATGGAACACAGATACGCAGTATTTT
TRBV5-6	.	TRBJ2-1	TRBD2	CASSFLLAGENNEQFF	TGTGCCAGCAGCTTCTTACTAGCGGGGGAGAACAATGAGCAGTTCTTC
TRBV20-1	few	TRBJ2-3	.	CSARVQPTSTDTQYF	TGCAGTGCTAGAGTACAGCCGACGAGCACAGATACGCAGTATTTT
TRBV28	few	TRBJ2-7	.	CASSLQSAGGYEQYF	TGTGCCAGCAGTTTGCAATCTGCAGGAGGCTACGAGCAGTACTTC
TRBV20-1	.	TRBJ2-2	.	CSASGTTDTGELFF	TGCAGTGCTAGTGGGACAACCGACACCGGGGAGCTGTTTTTT
TRBV20-1	.	TRBJ1-6	.	CSAMGYRWGNSPLHF	TGCAGTGCTATGGGGTACAGATGGGGAAATTCACCCCTCCACTTT
TRBV3-1	.	TRBJ2-2	TRBD2	CASSRIAGDITGELFF	TGTGCCAGCAGCCGAATAGCGGGGGATATCACCGGGGAGCTGTTTTTT
TRBV5-1	.	TRBJ1-5	TRBD1	CASSLTGESNQPQHF	TGCGCCAGCAGCTTGACAGGGGAAAGCAATCAGCCCCAGCATTTT
TRBV5-1	few	TRBJ2-7	TRBD2	CASSFLAGEAYEQYF	TGCGCCAGCAGCTTCTTGGCGGGGGAGGCCTACGAGCAGTACTTC
TRBV27	few	TRBJ2-7	.	CASSFARAIGYEQYF	TGTGCCAGCAGTTTTGCCAGGGCAATAGGATACGAGCAGTACTTC
TRBV7-2	many	TRBJ2-1	.	CASSFLTGEQFF	TGTGCCAGCAGCTTTTTAACTGGTGAGCAGTTCTTC
TRBV18	few	TRBJ2-6	.	CASSGGTANSGANVLTF	TGTGCCAGCTCGGGAGGGACAGCAAACTCTGGGGCCAACGTCCTGACTTTC
TRBV20-1	few	TRBJ2-5	TRBD2	CSAPERGKETQYF	TGCAGTGCTCCAGAGCGGGGAAAAGAGACCCAGTACTTC
TRBV5-1	.	TRBJ2-5	.	CASSSGGSRYQETQYF	TGCGCCAGCAGCTCCGGAGGGTCCAGGTACCAAGAGACCCAGTACTTC
TRBV5-1	few	TRBJ2-1	.	CASSLAIGSNEQFF	TGCGCCAGCAGCTTGGCTATAGGAAGCAATGAGCAGTTCTTC
TRBV29-1	few	TRBJ2-3	.	CSLIERGDTQYF	TGCAGCCTTATAGAACGTGGGGATACGCAGTATTTT
TRBV14	many	TRBJ2-5	TRBD1	CASSPIGTGGFETQYF	TGTGCCAGCAGCCCGATCGGGACAGGGGGCTTCGAGACCCAGTACTTC
TRBV14	.	TRBJ2-7	TRBD1	CASSRQGENEQYF	TGTGCCAGCAGCCGACAGGGGGAGAACGAGCAGTACTTC
TRBV4-2	.	TRBJ2-7	TRBD2	CASSPRRGGMFEQYF	TGTGCCAGCAGCCCTAGGCGCGGGGGTATGTTCGAGCAGTACTTC
TRBV6-2/TRBV6-3	many	TRBJ2-1	.	CASSSLGRVERSYNEQFF	TGTGCCAGCAGTAGTCTGGGCAGGGTGGAAAGGTCCTACAATGAGCAGTTCTTC
TRBV10-3	.	TRBJ2-3	.	CATRVWGTDTQYF	TGTGCCACGAGGGTCTGGGGGACAGATACGCAGTATTTT
TRBV20-1	many	TRBJ1-5	.	CSATRQPNQPQHF	TGCAGTGCTACCCGACAGCCCAATCAGCCCCAGCATTTT
TRBV9	.	TRBJ2-7	.	CASSVGGEYYEQYF	TGTGCCAGCAGCGTAGGCGGGGAATACTACGAGCAGTACTTC
TRBV4-1	few	TRBJ2-1	TRBD2	CASRGWRGDHNEQFF	TGCGCCAGCAGGGGCTGGCGGGGGGACCACAATGAGCAGTTCTTC
TRBV29-1	few	TRBJ2-1	TRBD1	CSVDSGQGKYF	TGCAGCGTTGACTCGGGACAGGGAAAGTACTTC
TRBV28	few	TRBJ2-1	.	CASSSSGVDMYNEQFF	TGTGCCAGCAGTTCTTCAGGGGTCGACATGTACAATGAGCAGTTCTTC
TRBV12-3/TRBV12-4	.	TRBJ2-2	TRBD2	CASSLREGNTGELFF	TGTGCCAGCAGCCTCCGGGAGGGGAATACCGGGGAGCTGTTTTTT
TRBV9	few	TRBJ2-1	.	CASSVEAGWVSEQFF	TGTGCCAGCAGCGTAGAGGCAGGGTGGGTCAGTGAGCAGTTCTTC
TRBV7-9	few	TRBJ2-7	.	CASSLRTESYEQYF	TGTGCCAGCAGCTTAAGGACGGAATCCTACGAGCAGTACTTC
TRBV9	few	TRBJ2-7	TRBD1	CASSVAWGTVYEQYF	TGTGCCAGCAGCGTAGCTTGGGGGACAGTCTACGAGCAGTACTTC
TRBV12-3/TRBV12-4	.	TRBJ1-2	TRBD1	CASSPDRGHYGYTF	TGTGCCAGCAGCCCGGACAGGGGGCACTATGGCTACACCTTC
TRBV5-4	.	TRBJ1-2	.	CASSLSTGSDYGYTF	TGTGCCAGCAGCTTGTCGACGGGGTCGGATTATGGCTACACCTTC
TRBV6-2/TRBV6-3	.	TRBJ2-3	.	CASSHIPDTQYF	TGTGCCAGCAGTCACATCCCAGATACGCAGTATTTT
TRBV7-9	few	TRBJ2-7	.	CASSHDYEQYF	TGTGCCAGCAGCCATGATTACGAGCAGTACTTC
TRBV24-1	.	TRBJ2-2	.	CATSDQWTSGLSGTGELFF	TGTGCCACCAGTGATCAATGGACGTCCGGGCTCTCCGGGACCGGGGAGCTGTTTTTT
TRBV7-2	many	TRBJ2-3	TRBD1	CASSRGQGRTDTQYF	TGTGCCAGCAGTCGAGGACAGGGACGCACAGATACGCAGTATTTT
TRBV13	many	TRBJ1-2	TRBD1	CASSIEEGARGYGYTF	TGTGCCAGCAGCATCGAGGAGGGGGCGCGAGGCTATGGCTACACCTTC
TRBV3-1	.	TRBJ2-5	.	CASSLAIGETQYF	TGTGCCAGCAGCCTCGCGATTGGGGAGACCCAGTACTTC